The TCR beta chain under discussion was sequenced for a study of blood T cell repertoires in COVID-19. Across the study: Collection of acute and convalescent COVID-19 samples took place in the United States, Italy and Spain. T cells, B-cell-depleted T cells, or PBMCs supplied cDNA or gDNA.

Enrolled during active infection, Seattle patients were then followed longitudinally. As processed by the authors: Amplifying reference gene primers gave estimates of nucleated cell counts. Assay used: immunoSEQ multiplex PCR; TCRdb lists only in-frame clones, some missing. V, J and clone size are those of that table, while D and trimming were read from the DNA. The sample has under 400,000 clones, roughly nine tenths seen once. Sequences were obtained from peripheral blood. This TCR derives from a woman aged 60 to 75 with COVID-19, enrolled during active disease.

CDR3 in DNA: TGCGCCAGCAGCTACGGACAGGGGGATTATCAGCCCCAGCATTTT. Its protein product is CASSYGQGDYQPQHF. The V gene is TRBV4-1, the J gene TRBJ1-5, with 10 bases that match TRBD1. V shed 5 bases, J shed 5 bases, and the junction held 6 bases outside the gene matches. The CDR3 has 15 amino acids. The germline V gene has CDR1 MGHRA and CDR2 YSYEKL.